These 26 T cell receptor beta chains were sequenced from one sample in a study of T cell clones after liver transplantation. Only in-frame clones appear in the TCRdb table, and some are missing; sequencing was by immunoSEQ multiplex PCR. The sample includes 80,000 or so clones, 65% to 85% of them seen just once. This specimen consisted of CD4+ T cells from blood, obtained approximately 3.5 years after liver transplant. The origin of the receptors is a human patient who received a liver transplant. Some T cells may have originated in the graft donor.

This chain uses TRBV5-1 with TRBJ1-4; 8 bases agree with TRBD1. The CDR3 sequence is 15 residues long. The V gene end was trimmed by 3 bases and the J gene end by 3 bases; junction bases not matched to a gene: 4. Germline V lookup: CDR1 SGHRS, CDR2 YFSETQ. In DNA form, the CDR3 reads TGCGCCAGCAGCTCCCAGGGGGCGGCTAATGAAAAACTGTTTTTT. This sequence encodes CASSSQGAANEKLFF.

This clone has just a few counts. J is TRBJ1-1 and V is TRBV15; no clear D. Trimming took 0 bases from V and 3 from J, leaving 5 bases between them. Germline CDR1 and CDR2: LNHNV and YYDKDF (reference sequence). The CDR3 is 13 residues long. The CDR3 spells CATSRDWDTEAFF. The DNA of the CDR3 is TGTGCCACCAGCAGAGATTGGGACACTGAAGCTTTCTTT.

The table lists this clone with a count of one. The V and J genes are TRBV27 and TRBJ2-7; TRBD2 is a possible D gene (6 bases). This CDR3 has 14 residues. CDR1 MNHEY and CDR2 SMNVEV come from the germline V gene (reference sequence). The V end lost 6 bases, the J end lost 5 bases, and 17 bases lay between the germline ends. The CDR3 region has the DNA TGTGCCAGCAGATTTGGGCGGGAACCCAACGAGCAGTACTTC. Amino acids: CASRFGREPNEQYF.

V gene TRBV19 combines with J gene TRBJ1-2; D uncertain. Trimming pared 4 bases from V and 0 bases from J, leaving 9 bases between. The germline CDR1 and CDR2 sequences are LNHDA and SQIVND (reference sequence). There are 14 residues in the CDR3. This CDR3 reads CASSTQVSNYGYTF. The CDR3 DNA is TGTGCCAGTAGTACTCAGGTTTCTAACTATGGCTACACCTTC.

The CDR3 spells CASSLRGRASSYNSPLHF. CDR3 DNA: TGTGCCAGCAGCTTACGGGGCAGGGCAAGCTCCTATAATTCACCCCTCCACTTT. The V call is TRBV7-6, the J call TRBJ1-6; D possibly corresponds to TRBD1 (5 bases). Per germline, CDR1 SGHVS and CDR2 FNYEAQ. The CDR3 length is 18 residues. V dropped 2 bases and J dropped 0 bases, with 14 bases sitting between them. Combining the CDR3 with reference TRBV7-6 and TRBJ1-6 gives the whole variable domain GAGVSQSPRYKVTKRGQDVALRCDPISGHVSLYWYRQALGQGPEFLTYFNYEAQQDKSGLPNDRFSAERPEGSISTLTIQRTEQRDSAMYRCASSLRGRASSYNSPLHFGNGTRLTVT.

CDR3 coding DNA: TGTGCCAGCAGTTCCCGAGTACAGGGGGAAGCTTTCTTT. As protein: CASSSRVQGEAFF. The rearrangement joins TRBV28 to TRBJ1-1; 7 bases fit TRBD1. The length of the CDR3 is 13 residues. J lost 8 bases, V lost 4 bases, and 7 bases had no gene match. Germline V CDR1 and CDR2: MDHEN, SYDVKM.

The CDR3 coding sequence is TGTGCCAGCAGCCCCCACACGAATCAGCCCCAGCATTTT. This sequence encodes CASSPHTNQPQHF. The chain combines TRBV9 with TRBJ1-5; D remains unclear. Between the trimmed V and J ends, which lost 4 bases and 4 bases, there was a span of 9 bases. Germline V gene data show CDR1 as SGDLS and CDR2 as YYNGEE. The CDR3 runs 13 residues.

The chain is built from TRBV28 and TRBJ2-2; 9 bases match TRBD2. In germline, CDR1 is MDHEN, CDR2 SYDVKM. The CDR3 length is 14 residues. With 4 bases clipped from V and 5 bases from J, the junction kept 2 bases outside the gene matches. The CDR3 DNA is TGTGCCAGCAGTTGGACTAGCGTAACCGGGGAGCTGTTTTTT. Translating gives CASSWTSVTGELFF.

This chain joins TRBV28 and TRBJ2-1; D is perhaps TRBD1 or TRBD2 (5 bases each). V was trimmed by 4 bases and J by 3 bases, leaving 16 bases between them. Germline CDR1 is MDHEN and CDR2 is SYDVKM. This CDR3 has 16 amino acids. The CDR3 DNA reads TGTGCCAGCAGTTCCCGGGACGGGCGATACTACAATGAGCAGTTCTTC. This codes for CASSSRDGRYYNEQFF.

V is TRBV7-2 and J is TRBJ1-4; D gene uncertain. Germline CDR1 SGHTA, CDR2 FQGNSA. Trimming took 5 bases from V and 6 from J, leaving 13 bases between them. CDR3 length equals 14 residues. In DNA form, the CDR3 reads TGTGCCAGCAGCCAAGGACGGACCCATGAAAAACTGTTTTTT. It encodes CASSQGRTHEKLFF.

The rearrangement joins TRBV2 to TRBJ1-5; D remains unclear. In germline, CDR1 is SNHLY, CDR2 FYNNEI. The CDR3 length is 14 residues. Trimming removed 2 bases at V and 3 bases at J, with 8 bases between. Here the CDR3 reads CASSERTDNQPQHF. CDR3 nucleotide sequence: TGTGCCAGCAGTGAACGGACGGACAATCAGCCCCAGCATTTT. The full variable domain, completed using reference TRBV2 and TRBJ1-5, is EPEVTQTPSHQVTQMGQEVILRCVPISNHLYFYWYRQILGQKVEFLVSFYNNEISEKSEIFDDQFSVERPDGSNFTLKIRSTKLEDSAMYFCASSERTDNQPQHFGDGTRLSIL.

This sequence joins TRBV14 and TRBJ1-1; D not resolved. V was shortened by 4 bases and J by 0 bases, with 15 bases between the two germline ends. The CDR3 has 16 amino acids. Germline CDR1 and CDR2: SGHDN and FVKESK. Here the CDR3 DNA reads TGTGCCAGCAGCCGTCGACGGGTCGACCTGAACACTGAAGCTTTCTTT. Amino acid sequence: CASSRRRVDLNTEAFF.

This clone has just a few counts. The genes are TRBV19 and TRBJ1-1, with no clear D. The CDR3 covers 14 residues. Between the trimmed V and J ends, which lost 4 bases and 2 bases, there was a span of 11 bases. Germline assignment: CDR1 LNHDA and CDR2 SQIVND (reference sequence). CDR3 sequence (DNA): TGTGCCAGTAGTAAGGGCAGGAGAAACACTGAAGCTTTCTTT. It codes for CASSKGRRNTEAFF.

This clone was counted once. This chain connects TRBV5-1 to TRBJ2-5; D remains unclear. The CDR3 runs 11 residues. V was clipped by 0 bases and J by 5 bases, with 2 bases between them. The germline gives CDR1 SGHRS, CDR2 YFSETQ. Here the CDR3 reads CASSLAETQYF. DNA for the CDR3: TGCGCCAGCAGCTTGGCCGAGACCCAGTACTTC.

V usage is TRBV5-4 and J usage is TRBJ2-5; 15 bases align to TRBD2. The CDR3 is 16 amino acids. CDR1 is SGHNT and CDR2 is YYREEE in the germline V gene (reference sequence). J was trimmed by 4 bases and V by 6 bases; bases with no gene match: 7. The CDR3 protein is CASTIGGLAGGETQYF. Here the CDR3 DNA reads TGTGCCAGCACTATAGGGGGACTAGCGGGAGGAGAGACCCAGTACTTC.

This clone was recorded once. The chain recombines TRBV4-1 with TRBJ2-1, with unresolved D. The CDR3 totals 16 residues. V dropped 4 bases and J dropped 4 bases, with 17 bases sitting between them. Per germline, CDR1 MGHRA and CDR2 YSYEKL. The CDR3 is CASSPYSGTRYNEQFF. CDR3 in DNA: TGCGCCAGCAGCCCTTATTCAGGTACACGTTACAATGAGCAGTTCTTC.

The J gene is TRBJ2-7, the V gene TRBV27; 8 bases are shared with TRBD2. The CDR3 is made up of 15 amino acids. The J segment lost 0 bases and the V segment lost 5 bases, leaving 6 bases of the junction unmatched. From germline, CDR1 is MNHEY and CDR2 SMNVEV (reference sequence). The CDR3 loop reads CASSAGGHSSYEQYF. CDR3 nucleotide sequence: TGTGCCAGCAGTGCGGGGGGACACAGCTCCTACGAGCAGTACTTC.

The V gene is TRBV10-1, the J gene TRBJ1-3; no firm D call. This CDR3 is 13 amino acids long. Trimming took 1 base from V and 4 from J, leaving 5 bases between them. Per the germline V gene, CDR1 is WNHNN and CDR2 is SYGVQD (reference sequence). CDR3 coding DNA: TGCGCCAGCAGTGAGTACCGAGGAAACACCATATATTTT. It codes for CASSEYRGNTIYF.

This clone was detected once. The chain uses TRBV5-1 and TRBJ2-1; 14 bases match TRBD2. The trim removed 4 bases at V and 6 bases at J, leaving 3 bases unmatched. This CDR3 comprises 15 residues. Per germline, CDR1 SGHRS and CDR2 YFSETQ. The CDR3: CASSLGLAGVNEQFF. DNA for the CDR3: TGCGCCAGCAGCCTGGGACTAGCGGGAGTCAATGAGCAGTTCTTC.

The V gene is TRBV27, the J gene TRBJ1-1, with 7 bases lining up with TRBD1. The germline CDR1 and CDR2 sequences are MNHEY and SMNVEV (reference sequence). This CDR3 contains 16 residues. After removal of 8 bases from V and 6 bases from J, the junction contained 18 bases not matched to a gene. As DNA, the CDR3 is TGTGCCAGCCTACCCGGGGGGAGGGGGCTTGGGTCTGAAGCTTTCTTT. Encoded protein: CASLPGGRGLGSEAFF.

CDR3 bases: TGTGCCAGTAGTATAGTAAGTCAGCCCCAGCATTTT. Its protein is CASSIVSQPQHF. This rearrangement joins TRBV19 to TRBJ1-5, with unresolved D. CDR1 and CDR2 (germline): LNHDA, SQIVND (reference sequence). The CDR3 loop spans 12 amino acids. V lost 1 base to trimming and J lost 6 bases, with 4 bases between them.

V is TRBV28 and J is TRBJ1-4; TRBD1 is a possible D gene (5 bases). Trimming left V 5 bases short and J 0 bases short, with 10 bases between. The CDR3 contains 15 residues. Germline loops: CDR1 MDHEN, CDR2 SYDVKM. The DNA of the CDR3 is TGTGCCAGCAGTGCCGCAGGGCCAACTAATGAAAAACTGTTTTTT. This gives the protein CASSAAGPTNEKLFF.

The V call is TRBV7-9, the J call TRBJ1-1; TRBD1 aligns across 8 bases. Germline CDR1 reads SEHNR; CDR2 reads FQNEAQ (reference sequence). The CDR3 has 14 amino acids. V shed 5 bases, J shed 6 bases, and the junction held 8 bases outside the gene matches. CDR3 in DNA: TGTGCCAGCAGCCCACGGACAGGGCAGGCTGAAGCTTTCTTT. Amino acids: CASSPRTGQAEAFF.

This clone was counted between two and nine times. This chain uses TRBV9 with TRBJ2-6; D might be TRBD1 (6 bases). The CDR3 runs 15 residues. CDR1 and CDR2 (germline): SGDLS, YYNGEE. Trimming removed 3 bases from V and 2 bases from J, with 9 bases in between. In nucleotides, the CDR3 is TGTGCCAGCAGCGCACAGGGAGCTGGGGCCAACGTCCTGACTTTC. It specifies CASSAQGAGANVLTF.

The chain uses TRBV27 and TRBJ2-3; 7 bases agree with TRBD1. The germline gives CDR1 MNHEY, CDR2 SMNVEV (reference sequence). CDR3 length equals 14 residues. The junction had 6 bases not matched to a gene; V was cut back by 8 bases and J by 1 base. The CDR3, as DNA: TGTGCCAGCTCTAGGGACAGCCGCACAGATACGCAGTATTTT. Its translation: CASSRDSRTDTQYF.

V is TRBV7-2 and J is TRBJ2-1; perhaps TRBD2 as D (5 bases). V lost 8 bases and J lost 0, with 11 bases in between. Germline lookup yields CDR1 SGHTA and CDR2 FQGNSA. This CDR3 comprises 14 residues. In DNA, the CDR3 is TGTGCCAGCCGCGGGCCGAGCTCCTACAATGAGCAGTTCTTC. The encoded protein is CASRGPSSYNEQFF.